This entry lists 17 T cell receptor beta chains sequenced from one sample in a study of Graves' ophthalmopathy and Graves' hyperthyroidism. CDR3 regions of TCR beta were amplified from RNA transcripts. In the first round, RT-PCR was carried out with HTBI primers, and a multiplex PCR formed the second round. One entry per CDR3 protein, called by TCRdb with MiXCR from the multiplex PCR reads. Counted here are some 370,000 distinct CDR3 sequences, about 17% occurring once; the ten biggest clones make up 2.4%. Sequenced material: peripheral blood. Every receptor here comes from an adult woman with stable Graves' hyperthyroidism.

Many counts were recorded for this clonotype. The chain recombines TRBV25-1 with TRBJ1-5; D may be TRBD1 (6 bases). CDR3 size: 15 residues. Germline CDR1 and CDR2: MGHDK and SYGVNS. Trimming took off 3 bases at V and 3 bases at J, with 12 bases between the two ends. In DNA, the CDR3 is TGTGCCAGCAGTGAGGGGGGGGCCCACAATCAGCCCCAGCATTTT. Translation gives CASSEGGAHNQPQHF.

The table lists this clonotype with a few counts. The rearrangement joins TRBV15 to TRBJ1-5, with 9 nucleotides matching TRBD1. Looked up from germline, CDR1 is LNHNV and CDR2 is YYDKDF (reference sequence). J lost 4 bases, V lost 0 bases, and 10 bases had no gene match. The CDR3 has 18 amino acids. CDR3 amino acids: CATSREIFTGTGNQPQHF. The CDR3 nucleotides are TGTGCCACCAGCAGAGAAATCTTCACCGGGACAGGGAATCAGCCCCAGCATTTT.

The sample holds many counts of this clonotype. This chain joins TRBV4-1 and TRBJ1-2, with TRBD1 identical over 8 bases. This CDR3 has 16 amino acids. The V gene end was trimmed by 1 base and the J gene end by 3 bases; junction bases not matched to a gene: 7. The germline V gene encodes CDR1 MGHRA and CDR2 YSYEKL. The DNA for the CDR3 is TGCGCCAGCAGCCAAGTCCAGACAGGGGAAGACTATGGCTACACCTTC. Translating gives CASSQVQTGEDYGYTF.

This clonotype showed up many times. This chain links TRBV6-5 with TRBJ2-6; either TRBD1 or TRBD2 may supply D (5 bases each). The CDR3 has 17 residues. Trimming cost V 0 bases and J 0 bases, with 9 bases left between them. Germline V gives CDR1 MNHEY, CDR2 SVGAGI. Here the CDR3 reads CASSYSMRGSGANVLTF. DNA for the CDR3: TGTGCCAGCAGTTACTCGATGAGGGGCTCTGGGGCCAACGTCCTGACTTTC.

This clonotype was observed many times. This chain connects TRBV12-3 or TRBV12-4 to TRBJ1-2, with 7 bases lining up with TRBD1. The CDR3 is 13 amino acids. J was trimmed by 8 bases and V by 8 bases; bases with no gene match: 11. The CDR3 sequence: CASGRIQGEGYTF. The CDR3 coding sequence is TGTGCCAGCGGACGAATCCAGGGGGAAGGCTACACCTTC.

This clonotype was observed at least ten times. This chain uses TRBV5-1 with TRBJ2-7; 10 bases fit TRBD2. Trimming cost V 0 bases and J 3 bases; bases outside gene matches: 6. Germline V CDR1 and CDR2: SGHRS, YFSETQ. The CDR3 runs 16 residues. CDR3 sequence (DNA): TGCGCCAGCAGCTTGGGGATCCTAGCGGGAGACTACGAGCAGTACTTC. Amino acids: CASSLGILAGDYEQYF.

Remarks on this clonotype: Just one base apart from a much larger clone, this may be a read error. The chain is built from TRBV30 and TRBJ1-2, with no clear D. CDR1 and CDR2 from the germline V gene are GTSNPN and SVGIG (reference sequence). The CDR3 runs to 13 residues. The germline V and J ends were trimmed by 1 base and 8 bases, with 14 bases remaining between them. CDR3 sequence (DNA): TGTGCCTGGAGTGCCCGGGCCCCATGGGGCTACACCTTC. This encodes CAWSARAPWGYTF.

This clonotype was observed at least ten times. This chain connects TRBV27 to TRBJ2-7, with 7 positions matching TRBD1. This CDR3 has 14 amino acids. V dropped 4 bases and J dropped 0; count of bases not matched to a gene: 3. CDR1 and CDR2 from the germline V gene are MNHEY and SMNVEV (reference sequence). In nucleotides, the CDR3 is TGTGCCAGCAGTTGGGACAGAGACTCCTACGAGCAGTACTTC. Translated, it gives CASSWDRDSYEQYF.

This clonotype was seen at least ten times. The conserved closing phenylalanine or tryptophan is absent in this CDR3, likely reflecting a read error. Because the CDR3's place on the DNA is in doubt, the DNA is left out and the CDR3 is given as listed by TCRdb. The rearrangement links TRBV2 to TRBJ2-7; TRBD1 is the table's D call and was not checked against the DNA. CDR1 and CDR2 (germline): SNHLY, FYNNEI. The CDR3 contains 13 residues when both ends are counted. CDR3 loop: CASSDRATGTGLL.

Remarks on this clonotype: At one end the junction does not follow the germline gene, possibly because of a read error. The rearrangement joins TRBV12-3 or TRBV12-4 to TRBJ1-5, with D maybe TRBD1 (6 bases). CDR3 length: 14 amino acids. DNA for the CDR3: TGTGCCATCAGTTTTGGGACATTGGGTCAGCCCCAGCATTTT. It specifies CAISFGTLGQPQHF.

This clonotype was observed many times. This chain joins TRBV20-1 and TRBJ2-5; 7 bases are a match to TRBD1. The V segment lost 6 bases and the J segment 1 base; nucleotides outside the gene matches: 11. The CDR3 has 15 amino acids. Germline V lookup: CDR1 DFQATT, CDR2 SNEGSKA (reference sequence). CDR3 coding DNA: TGCAGTGCAAACCATCCGGACAGGTTCCAAGAGACCCAGTACTTC. Protein sequence: CSANHPDRFQETQYF.

The sample holds many counts of this clonotype. The CDR3 DNA reads as TGTGCCACCAGGGATAACACCGGGGAGCTGTTTTTT. Protein: CATRDNTGELFF. V gene TRBV28 combines with J gene TRBJ2-2, with D perhaps matching TRBD1 (5 bases). The CDR3 is made up of 12 amino acids. The germline gives CDR1 MDHEN, CDR2 SYDVKM. Trimming removed 10 bases from V and 2 bases from J, with 8 bases in between.

In this sample, this clonotype turned up many times. This chain links TRBV28 with TRBJ2-7, with 8 bases identical to TRBD1. V was clipped by 5 bases and J by 3 bases; unmatched bases: 9. The germline gives CDR1 MDHEN, CDR2 SYDVKM. The CDR3 spans 15 residues. The CDR3 DNA sequence: TGTGCCAGCAGTCGGCCGGGACAGGATTTCTACGAGCAGTACTTC. Translation: CASSRPGQDFYEQYF.

The V and J genes are TRBV18 and TRBJ1-5, with D perhaps TRBD1 (5 bases). This CDR3 contains 15 residues. V lost 3 bases and J lost 4, with 13 bases in between. Germline V lookup: CDR1 KGHSH, CDR2 LQKENI. The CDR3, as DNA: TGTGCCAGCTCACCCAGTACAGGTGGAAATCAGCCCCAGCATTTT. Residues: CASSPSTGGNQPQHF.

This clonotype was recorded at least ten times. The CDR3 spells CASSLVAQAPTEAFF. CDR3 coding DNA: TGTGCCAGCAGTTTAGTCGCCCAGGCCCCCACTGAAGCTTTCTTT. The chain is built from TRBV12-3 or TRBV12-4 and TRBJ1-1; D is unresolved. This CDR3 is built from 15 residues. Trimming stripped 1 base from V and 4 bases from J, with 13 bases between.

This clonotype has at least ten counts. Here the CDR3 reads CAISGQGYYEQYF. The CDR3 bases are TGTGCCATCAGTGGGCAGGGCTACTACGAGCAGTACTTC. The chain is built from TRBV10-3 and TRBJ2-7; D might be TRBD1 (5 bases). This CDR3 has 13 residues. The germline V and J ends were trimmed by 4 bases and 3 bases, with 10 bases remaining between them. Germline loops: CDR1 ENHRY, CDR2 SYGVKD.

This clonotype was seen at least ten times. The rearrangement uses TRBV30 and TRBJ1-3; TRBD1 might be the D (5 bases). There are 14 residues in the CDR3. CDR1 and CDR2 from the germline V gene are GTSNPN and SVGIG (reference sequence). With 0 bases removed from V and 1 base from J, the gap between germline ends came to 7 bases. CDR3 sequence reads: CAWSVTGSGNTIYF. The CDR3 DNA reads as TGTGCCTGGAGTGTAACAGGTTCTGGAAACACCATATATTTT.